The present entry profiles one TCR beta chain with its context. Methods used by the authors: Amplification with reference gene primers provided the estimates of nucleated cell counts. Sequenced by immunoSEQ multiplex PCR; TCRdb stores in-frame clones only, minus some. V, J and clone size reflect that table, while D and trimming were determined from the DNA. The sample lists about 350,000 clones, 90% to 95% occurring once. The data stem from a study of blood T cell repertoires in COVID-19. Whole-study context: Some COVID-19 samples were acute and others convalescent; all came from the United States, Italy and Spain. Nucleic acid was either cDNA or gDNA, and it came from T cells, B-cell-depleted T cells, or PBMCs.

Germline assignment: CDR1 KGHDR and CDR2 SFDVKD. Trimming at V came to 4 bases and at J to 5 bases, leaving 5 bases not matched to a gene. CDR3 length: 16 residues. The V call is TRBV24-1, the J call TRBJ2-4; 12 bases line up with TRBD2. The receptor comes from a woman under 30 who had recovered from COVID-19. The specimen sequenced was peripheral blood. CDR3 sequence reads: CATSDGLAGIENIQYF. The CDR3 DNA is TGTGCCACCAGTGACGGACTAGCGGGAATCGAAAACATTCAGTACTTC.